The text below deals with one T cell receptor (beta chain). This clone's antigen is unknown. Per-base qualities were not stored, and no clone one base away is much larger. TCR CDR3 regions were amplified from genomic DNA by multiplex PCR using the deep immunoSEQ assay. Extracted genomic DNA from each cell subset was spread evenly across all wells of several immunoSEQ 96-well plates, with each plate serving as a replicate. For sorted subsets, roughly 190 ng of genomic DNA, equivalent to around 29,000 T cell genomes, went into each replicate PCR. The purified libraries were quantified using a Qubit 3.0 fluorometer, sized with a Bioanalyzer 2100, and then quantified again using the KAPA Library Quantification kit. Every immunoSEQ 96-well plate was sequenced on a separate single-read 150-cycle Illumina NextSeq 550 flow cell. The study's processing was this. Because the immunoSEQ output included only junctional sequences and no quality scores, the filtering could not be the same as the filtering used for full-length reads. Sequences were annotated with PyIR, a Python wrapper for IgBLAST v1.9, using IMGT germline references to assign V/J genes and CDR3. Reads were removed for weak V/J assignments (E-value above 1e-6), missing CDR3, stop codons, out-of-frame junctions, or ambiguous translated residues. V3J clonotypes were defined as sequences sharing the same inferred V gene, J gene, and CDR3 amino acid sequence. The percentage overlap between two repertoires was calculated by dividing the number of shared unique clonotypes by the size of the smaller repertoire. Three approaches were used to assess repertoire richness: RTK rarefaction, the Chao1 estimator, and Recon v2.1 estimates of unobserved clonotypes. Generation probabilities were computed with OLGA for all TCRbeta clonotypes obtained by the gDNA method from a few donors. The table was pulled from immuneACCESS by TCRdb, which kept in-frame rearrangements only. Such tables lose some clones; where checked, under half of the loss comes from unresolved V genes, and the rest has no known cause. V and J calls and clone size come straight from that table; D and trimming were deduced from the DNA. This sample gives 630,000 or so clones in total; more than 95% of them show up just once. Jointly, the top ten make up approximately 0.3% of the sample.

The data are from a study of shared clonotypes between healthy human individuals (dated by TCRdb to 2019 to 2021). In the study overall: The cohort included a few men and a couple of women between 18 and 49 years of age. Per donor, three plates each were used for CD4 naive and CD4 memory, two for CD8 naive, and one for CD8 memory. Blood TCR repertoires of about five healthy adults were deeply sequenced to estimate repertoire size and the extent of clonotype sharing between individuals. Libraries were prepared and TCR repertoires were sequenced by different laboratories using diverse techniques, in order to increase sequencing depth and limit assay-specific biases. Between about 0.94 and 10 billion PBMCs per donor were obtained by leukapheresis. General findings and caveats noted by the study authors: Approximately 4.8% of naive CD4, 3.5% of naive CD8, approximately 2.2% of memory CD4, and more than 0.35% of memory CD8 clonotypes were shared across a handful of donors. Clonotypes shared by all four sorted-subset donors showed higher generation probabilities than non-shared clonotypes. Because the study included a small number of donors, the genetic and exposure-history diversity represented was limited. Rarefaction of sorted-subset datasets indicated incomplete sequencing despite the large sequencing depth. Naive subsets generally had larger estimated clonotype richness than memory subsets. Sampling was limited to blood, and TCR repertoires in tissue likely differ from TCR repertoires in blood. Pairwise subsampling led to the expectation that sequencing depth would affect the degree of clonotype sharing among donors.

V is shortened by 0 bases, J by 7 bases, and the region joining them spans 10 bases. The germline V gene provides CDR1 MGHRA and CDR2 YSYEKL. The cysteine opens and the phenylalanine closes a CDR3 of 14 amino acids. Kept here is only the CDR3 DNA, which spans 42 bases and is read in frame from base 1. CD8 naive samples were obtained by positive selection for CCR7 among CD45RO-negative cells, yielding a CD45RA+CCR7+ population from which TemRA cells were excluded. The donors were healthy, HIV-negative adults with no recently reported acute infections or vaccinations. All donors were Caucasian adults living in Nashville, Tennessee, USA. After blood collection by leukapheresis, PBMCs were isolated using Ficoll-Histopaque density gradient centrifugation and then cryopreserved in the vapor phase of liquid nitrogen. Analytical flow cytometry was used to check the purity and quantity of every magnetically sorted T cell population. Each sorted fraction had its genomic DNA isolated and then quantified by UV absorbance on a Nanodrop 2000c.

Sequencing was performed on naive CD8+ T cells sorted from blood. The intended sense of this specimen's cell subset or site label: CD45RA+CCR7+. Recombination joined TRBV4-1 with TRBJ1-5, with the D gene not confidently named. This TCR derives from a man under 40 in good health. The sequence in DNA is TGCGCCAGCAGCCAAGAGAGTCTTTCACAGCCCCAGCATTTT. It is translated as CASSQESLSQPQHF.